What follows are 9 T cell receptor beta chains derived from one specimen sequenced in a study of shared clonotypes between healthy human individuals. Naive CD8 isolation took CD45RO-negative cells positively selected for CCR7 and excluded terminally differentiated effector memory CD45RA+ cells. The data were produced by immunoSEQ multiplex PCR, yet TCRdb's version contains in-frame clones alone and is incomplete. The data hold millions of clones, with approximately 94% observed a single time. Sample: naive CD8+ T cells sorted from blood. The receptors here all came from a man younger than 35 in good health.

The chain has TRBV13 and TRBJ1-1, with no clear D. Trimming cost V 7 bases and J 1 base, with 10 bases left between them. Germline V gene sequence: CDR1 PRHDT, CDR2 FYEKMQ (reference sequence). This CDR3 has 13 amino acids. CDR3 amino acids: CASKGVSNTEAFF. The CDR3 DNA reads as TGTGCCAGCAAGGGTGTATCGAACACTGAAGCTTTCTTT.

V is TRBV6-5 and J is TRBJ2-1; tentative D call: TRBD2 (6 bases). V was trimmed by 5 bases and J by 4 bases, leaving 15 bases between them. The CDR3 runs 15 residues. The V gene's germline CDR1 is MNHEY and CDR2 SVGAGI. The DNA of the CDR3 is TGTGCCAGCAGTCCTGGTGGTAGCGGATACAATGAGCAGTTCTTC. It specifies CASSPGGSGYNEQFF.

This clone has only one observation. The chain carries TRBV10-2 and TRBJ2-7; no firm D call. The germline V and J ends were trimmed by 10 bases and 4 bases, with 14 bases remaining between them. CDR3 length: 12 residues. Germline V gene lookup returns CDR1 WSHSY and CDR2 SAAADI. CDR3 protein: CATATLEYEQYF. CDR3 DNA: TGCGCCACCGCTACCTTGGAGTACGAGCAGTACTTC.

The rearrangement joins TRBV11-2 to TRBJ1-1; no firm D call. Deletions cut 1 base from V and 7 bases from J, with 7 bases between. CDR3 length equals 12 residues. Germline CDR1 reads SGHAT; CDR2 reads FQNNGV. For the CDR3, the DNA is TGTGCCAGCAGCTTAGGGGAGGGTGAAGCTTTCTTT. Protein: CASSLGEGEAFF.

Note on this clone: In the same sample, other DNA sequences code for this CDR3. V and J are TRBV5-4 and TRBJ1-1; D is perhaps TRBD1 (5 bases). The V and J ends lost 0 bases and 5 bases respectively, with 11 bases between them. The CDR3 is 14 residues long. Per germline, CDR1 SGHNT and CDR2 YYREEE (reference sequence). The CDR3 region has the DNA TGTGCCAGCAGCTTGGACCGGGGGAGTACTGAAGCTTTCTTT. Its protein product is CASSLDRGSTEAFF.

This chain uses TRBV19 with TRBJ1-5, with D tentatively TRBD1 (5 bases). The CDR3 runs 15 residues. Trimming pared 1 base from V and 5 bases from J, leaving 12 bases between. Germline V gene lookup returns CDR1 LNHDA and CDR2 SQIVND (reference sequence). The CDR3 DNA is TGTGCCAGTAGTATAGTCAGGGAAATTTATCAGCCCCAGCATTTT. Translated: CASSIVREIYQPQHF.

This chain connects TRBV11-2 to TRBJ2-1, with 9 bases aligning to TRBD2. With V trimmed by 5 bases and J by 8 bases, 10 bases remained unmatched. The CDR3 is made up of 15 amino acids. Germline CDR1 is SGHAT and CDR2 is FQNNGV. CDR3 loop: CASSGGLAGRHEQFF. Here the CDR3 DNA reads TGTGCCAGCAGCGGGGGGCTAGCGGGGAGACATGAGCAGTTCTTC.

This clone was seen just once. This chain joins TRBV6-5 and TRBJ2-2; D not certain. The CDR3 sequence is 13 residues long. Germline assignment: CDR1 MNHEY and CDR2 SVGAGI. Trimming took off 1 base at V and 4 bases at J, with 4 bases between the two ends. The CDR3 sequence: CASSYFGTGELFF. The CDR3 DNA reads as TGTGCCAGCAGTTACTTCGGCACCGGGGAGCTGTTTTTT.

V usage is TRBV29-1 and J usage is TRBJ2-7, with TRBD2 matching over 14 bases. V shed 7 bases and J 5 bases; nucleotides not matched to a gene: 7. Germline lookup yields CDR1 SQVTM and CDR2 ANQGSEA. This CDR3 comprises 14 residues. CDR3 protein: CSGTGTSGSHEQYF. DNA for the CDR3: TGCAGCGGGACCGGGACTAGCGGGAGTCACGAGCAGTACTTC.